This T cell receptor (beta chain) was found in a study of blood T cell repertoires in COVID-19. The overall study: Specimens from acute and convalescent COVID-19 originated in the United States, Italy and Spain.

The table came from immunoSEQ multiplex PCR; TCRdb's copy has only in-frame clones and leaves some out. This table holds about 210,000 clones, roughly 87% found once. This CDR3 is 15 amino acids long. In germline, CDR1 is KGHSH, CDR2 LQKENI. Trimming cost V 5 bases and J 4 bases; bases outside gene matches: 10. The source material was PBMCs or T cells enriched from blood (not recorded which). The chain uses TRBV18 and TRBJ1-1; 7 bases line up with TRBD1. The source is a man aged 18 to 29 with acute COVID-19. CDR3: CASSNEGGARTEAFF. The CDR3 DNA follows: TGTGCCAGCTCAAACGAAGGGGGCGCTCGCACTGAAGCTTTCTTT.